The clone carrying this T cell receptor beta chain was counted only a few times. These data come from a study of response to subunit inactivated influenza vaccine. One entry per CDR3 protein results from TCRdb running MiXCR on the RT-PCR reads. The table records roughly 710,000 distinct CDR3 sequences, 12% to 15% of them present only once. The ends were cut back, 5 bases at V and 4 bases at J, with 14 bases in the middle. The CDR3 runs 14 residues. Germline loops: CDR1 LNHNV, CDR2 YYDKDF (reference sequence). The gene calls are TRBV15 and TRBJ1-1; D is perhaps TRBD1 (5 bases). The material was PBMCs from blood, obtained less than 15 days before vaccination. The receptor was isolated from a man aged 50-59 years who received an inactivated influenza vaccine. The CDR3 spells CATSQTPDSTEAFF. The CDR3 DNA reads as TGTGCCACCAGCCAGACCCCCGACAGCACTGAAGCTTTCTTT.